This T cell receptor (beta chain) was captured in a study of cytomegalovirus exposure and HLA in healthy donors. A multiplex PCR was run with 60 Vbeta primers and 13 Jbeta primers. TCRdb keeps only in-frame clones here, not all; method: immunoSEQ multiplex PCR. This repertoire shows fewer than 150,000 clones, 80% found once; its top ten account for roughly 2.3%. This CDR3 comprises 15 residues. V gave up 2 bases and J gave up 2 bases; unmatched junction bases: 4. From germline, CDR1 is SGHRS and CDR2 YFSETQ. Sample: PBMCs. The gene calls are TRBV5-1 and TRBJ2-3; 8 positions agree with TRBD1. The receptor's source is a man aged 25 to 40 in good health and CMV-seronegative. The CDR3: CASSLWTGSTDTQYF. In DNA form, the CDR3 reads TGCGCCAGCAGCTTATGGACAGGGTCCACAGATACGCAGTATTTT.